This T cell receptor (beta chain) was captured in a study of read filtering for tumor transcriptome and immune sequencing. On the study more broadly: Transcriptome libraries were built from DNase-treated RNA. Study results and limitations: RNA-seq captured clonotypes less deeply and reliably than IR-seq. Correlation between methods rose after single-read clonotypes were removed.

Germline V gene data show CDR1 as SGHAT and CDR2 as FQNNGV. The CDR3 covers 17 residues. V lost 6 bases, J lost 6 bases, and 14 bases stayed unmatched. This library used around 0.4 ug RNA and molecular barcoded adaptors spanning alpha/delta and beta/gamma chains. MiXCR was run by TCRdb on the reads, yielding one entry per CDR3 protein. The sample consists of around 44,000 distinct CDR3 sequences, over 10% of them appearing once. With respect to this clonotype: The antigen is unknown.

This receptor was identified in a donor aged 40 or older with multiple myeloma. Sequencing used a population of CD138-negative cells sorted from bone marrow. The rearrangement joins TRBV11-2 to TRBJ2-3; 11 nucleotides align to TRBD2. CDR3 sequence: CASSSQLASGRRDTQYF. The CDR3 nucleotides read TGTGCCAGCAGTTCCCAGTTAGCTAGCGGGAGGAGGGATACGCAGTATTTT.